This entry concerns a single T cell receptor (beta chain). This CDR3 has 15 amino acids. Germline V gene data show CDR1 as SGHTA and CDR2 as FQGTGA. V was clipped by 5 bases and J by 4 bases, with 14 bases between them. The sample belongs to a study of blood T cell repertoires in COVID-19. Study overall: From the United States, Italy and Spain came samples of acute and convalescent COVID-19. PBMCs, B-cell-depleted T cells, or T cells provided the cDNA or gDNA that made up the material.

In the authors' workflow: Amplification from reference gene primers served as the basis for estimated nucleated cell counts. Profiling relied on immunoSEQ multiplex PCR, and the TCRdb table lists in-frame clones only, not all of them. The V and J calls and clone size were taken over from that table, and D and trimming were inferred from the DNA. This table has 150,000 to 200,000 clones, roughly 86% appearing once. The TCR comes from a man between 70 and 80 years old with acute or convalescent COVID-19. This chain uses TRBV7-3 with TRBJ2-2, with D possibly matching TRBD1 (6 bases). The sequencing input was peripheral blood. The CDR3 protein is CASSPQQGGTGELFF. CDR3 coding DNA: TGTGCCAGCAGCCCCCAACAGGGCGGCACCGGGGAGCTGTTTTTT.